The source of this T cell receptor beta chain is a study of T cells after yellow fever vaccination. The wider study: The authors prepared low-cell-number fractions using SMART-Seq v4 Ultra Low Input.

The germline gives CDR1 MNHEY, CDR2 SMNVEV (reference sequence). CDR3 length: 14 residues. V shed 10 bases and J 4 bases; nucleotides not matched to a gene: 7. Each CDR3 protein gets one entry after TCRdb re-called the 5' RACE reads with MiXCR. The table shows some 160,000 distinct CDR3 sequences, with around 8.5% occurring only once. This clonotype was seen at least ten times. Its antigen is undetermined. Study-level points and caveats: Weaker overall, the secondary response nonetheless peaked faster (day 5 versus 15). The study re-detected most primary-vaccination clones after the booster (approximately 96% CD4, roughly 90% CD8).

The sample consisted of CD8+ T cells sorted from PBMCs, taken 45 days after the yellow fever booster vaccination. The sequence derives from a man aged 18 to 35 who received the YFV17D yellow fever vaccine. This chain uses TRBV27 with TRBJ2-1; 10 bases align to TRBD2. CDR3 in amino acids: CATASGGVYNEQFF. As DNA, the CDR3 is TGTGCCACGGCTAGCGGGGGCGTTTACAATGAGCAGTTCTTC.